This record looks at one T cell receptor (beta chain) sequence and its context. This entry is derived from a study of cytomegalovirus exposure and HLA in healthy donors. 60 Vbeta and 13 Jbeta primers were used in PCR. Here immunoSEQ multiplex PCR was the method, and the copy in TCRdb shows in-frame clones only, minus some. The data show more than 150,000 clones, with roughly 77% seen just once and 2% to 2.5% held by the top ten. V dropped 6 bases and J dropped 0; count of bases not matched to a gene: 8. CDR1 MDHEN and CDR2 SYDVKM come from the germline V gene. This CDR3 has 15 amino acids. The chain has TRBV28 and TRBJ2-7; 7 bases map to TRBD1. This receptor was identified in a woman aged 25 to 45 in good health and CMV-seropositive. Input material: PBMCs. The CDR3 here is CASSHGQVRSYEQYF. DNA for the CDR3: TGTGCCAGCAGCCATGGACAGGTACGCTCCTACGAGCAGTACTTC.